The source of this T cell receptor (beta chain) is a study of fetal regulatory T cell absence and autoimmunity. Study outcomes and limitations: Oligoclonal TCR enrichment in pancreas over cord blood reached over 80-fold for some clones. TRB gene family usage was broadly similar in cord blood and pancreas. In IPEX, the enrichment was taken to support antigen-driven autoimmunity before birth.

Turning to this clone: What it binds is not known.

This was a survey-level run. Profiling relied on immunoSEQ multiplex PCR, and the TCRdb table lists in-frame clones only, not all of them. The table lists 95,000 to 100,000 clones, 60% to 80% of them singletons. The CDR3 runs to 16 residues. Germline CDR1 is MNHEY and CDR2 is SVGAGI. With 0 bases clipped from V and 1 base from J, the junction kept 0 bases outside the gene matches. Sequencing was performed on pancreas tissue. The receptor was derived from a male donor with IPEX syndrome. The rearrangement uses TRBV6-5 and TRBJ2-3, with 11 nucleotides matching TRBD2. The CDR3 DNA reads TGTGCCAGCAGTTACTCGACTAGCGGGGGCACAGATACGCAGTATTTT. Residues: CASSYSTSGGTDTQYF.